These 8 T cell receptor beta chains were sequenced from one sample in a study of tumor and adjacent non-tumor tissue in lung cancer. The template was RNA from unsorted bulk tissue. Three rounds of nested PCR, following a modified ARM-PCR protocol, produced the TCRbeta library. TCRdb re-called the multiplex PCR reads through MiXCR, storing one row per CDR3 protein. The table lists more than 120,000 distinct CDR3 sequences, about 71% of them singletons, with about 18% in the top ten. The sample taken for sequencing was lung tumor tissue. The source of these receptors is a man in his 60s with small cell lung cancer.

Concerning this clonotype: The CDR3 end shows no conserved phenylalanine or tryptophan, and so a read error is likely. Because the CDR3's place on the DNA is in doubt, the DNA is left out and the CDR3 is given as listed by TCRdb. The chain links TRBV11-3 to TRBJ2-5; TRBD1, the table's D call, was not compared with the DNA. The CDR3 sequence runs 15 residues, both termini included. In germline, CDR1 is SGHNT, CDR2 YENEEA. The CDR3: CASSAGRGSQETQYC.

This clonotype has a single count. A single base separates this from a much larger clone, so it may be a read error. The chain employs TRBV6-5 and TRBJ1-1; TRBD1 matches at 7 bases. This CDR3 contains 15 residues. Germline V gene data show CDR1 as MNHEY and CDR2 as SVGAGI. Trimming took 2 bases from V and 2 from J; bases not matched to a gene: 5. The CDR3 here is CASSYLWTGNTEAFF. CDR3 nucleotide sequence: TGTGCCAGCAGTTACCTCTGGACAGGAAACACTGAAGCTTTCTTT.

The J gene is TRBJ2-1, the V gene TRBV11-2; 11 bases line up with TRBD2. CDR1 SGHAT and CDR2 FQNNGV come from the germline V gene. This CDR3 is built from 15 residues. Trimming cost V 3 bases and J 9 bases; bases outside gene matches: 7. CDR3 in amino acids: CASSFIAGGPAEQFF. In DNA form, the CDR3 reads TGTGCCAGCAGCTTCATAGCGGGGGGGCCGGCTGAGCAGTTCTTC.

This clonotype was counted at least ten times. Written as DNA, the CDR3 is TGCAGTGCGGCGGGACTAGCGGCCTACAATGAGCAGTTCTTC. Translated, it gives CSAAGLAAYNEQFF. The chain employs TRBV20-1 and TRBJ2-1; 11 nucleotides line up with TRBD2. V shed 6 bases and J 2 bases; nucleotides not matched to a gene: 3. The CDR3 is 14 amino acids. In germline, CDR1 is DFQATT, CDR2 SNEGSKA (reference sequence).

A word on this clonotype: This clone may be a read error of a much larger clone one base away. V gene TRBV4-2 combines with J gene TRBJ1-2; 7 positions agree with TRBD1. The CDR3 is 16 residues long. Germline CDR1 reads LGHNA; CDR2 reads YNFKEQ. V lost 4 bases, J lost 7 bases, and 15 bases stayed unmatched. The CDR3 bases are TGTGCCAGCAGCCGAGATCTAGGGCCAGGGGGGGGTGGCTACACCTTC. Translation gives CASSRDLGPGGGGYTF.

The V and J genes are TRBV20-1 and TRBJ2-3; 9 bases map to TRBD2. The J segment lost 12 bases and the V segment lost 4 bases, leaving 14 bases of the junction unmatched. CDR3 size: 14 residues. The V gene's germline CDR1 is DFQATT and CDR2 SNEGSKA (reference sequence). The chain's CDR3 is CSATGTSPRDAQYF. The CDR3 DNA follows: TGCAGTGCTACGGGGACTAGCCCTCGAGATGCACAGTATTTT.

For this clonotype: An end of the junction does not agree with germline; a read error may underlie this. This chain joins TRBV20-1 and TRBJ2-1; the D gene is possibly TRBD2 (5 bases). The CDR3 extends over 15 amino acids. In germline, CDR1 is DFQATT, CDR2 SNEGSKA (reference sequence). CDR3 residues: CSASWRIGTYNEQFF. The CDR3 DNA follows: TGTAGTGCTAGCTGGAGGATAGGTACCTACAATGAGCAGTTCTTC.

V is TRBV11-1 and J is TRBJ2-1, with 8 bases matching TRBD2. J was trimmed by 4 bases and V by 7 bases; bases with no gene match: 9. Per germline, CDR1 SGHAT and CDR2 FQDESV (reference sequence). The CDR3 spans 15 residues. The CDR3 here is CASIKASGRYNEQFF. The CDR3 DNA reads TGTGCCAGCATAAAGGCTAGCGGGCGATACAATGAGCAGTTCTTC.